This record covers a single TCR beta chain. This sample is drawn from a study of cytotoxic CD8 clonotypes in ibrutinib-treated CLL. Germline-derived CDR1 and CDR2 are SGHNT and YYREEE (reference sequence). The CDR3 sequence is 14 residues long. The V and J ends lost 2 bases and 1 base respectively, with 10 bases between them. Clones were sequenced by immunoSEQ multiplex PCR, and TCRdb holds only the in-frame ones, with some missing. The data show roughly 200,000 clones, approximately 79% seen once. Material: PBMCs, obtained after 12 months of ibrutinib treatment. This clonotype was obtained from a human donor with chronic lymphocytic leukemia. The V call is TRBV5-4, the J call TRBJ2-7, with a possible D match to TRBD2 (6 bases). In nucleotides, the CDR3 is TGTGCCAGCAGCTTAACTAGCCAGTCCTACGAGCAGTACTTC. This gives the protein CASSLTSQSYEQYF.